The rows below give T cell receptor beta chains drawn from one sample of a study of shared clonotypes between healthy human individuals. TCRdb keeps only in-frame clones here, not all; method: immunoSEQ multiplex PCR. In the table there are roughly 500,000 clones, 95% to 97% of which are singletons. The sample consisted of naive CD4+ T cells sorted from blood. The receptors derive from a woman younger than 45 in good health. Both conserved end residues are trimmed from each CDR3. The order of the fields is V gene, CDR3 length, CDR3 protein.

V: TRBV6-4; length: 10; CDR3: ASSAGFYEQY
V: TRBV5-1; length: 13; CDR3: ASSLVAGEAGELF
V: TRBV2; length: 13; CDR3: ASSEEARAGEKLF
V: TRBV7-8; length: 13; CDR3: ASSSSGRAGDEQF
V: TRBV27; length: 12; CDR3: ASSPRQLTGELF
V: TRBV7-9; length: 11; CDR3: ASSPNLNYGYT
V: TRBV5-6; length: 13; CDR3: ASSLGHLSGNTIY
V: TRBV2; length: 13; CDR3: ASSEWGPENTEAF
V: TRBV28; length: 16; CDR3: AAYPPRESFSTAYEQY
V: TRBV5-4; length: 12; CDR3: ASRPTGGNSPLH
V: TRBV11-2; length: 13; CDR3: ASSLDRSRSEKLF